This TCR beta chain was retrieved from a study of T cells in Graves' hyperthyroidism and ophthalmopathy. TCR beta CDR3 sequences were amplified from RNA transcripts. When the TCR CDR3 underwent first-round RT-PCR, the HTBI primer set was used. MiXCR was run by TCRdb on the multiplex PCR reads, yielding one entry per CDR3 protein. The sample lists about 840,000 distinct CDR3 sequences, about 38% seen once, with more than 7% in the top ten. Many counts were recorded for this clonotype. The ends were cut back, 2 bases at V and 5 bases at J, with 15 bases in the middle. Germline values: CDR1 MNHEY, CDR2 SVGEGT. CDR3 length: 15 residues.

This chain uses TRBV6-2 or TRBV6-3 with TRBJ2-5; maybe TRBD2 (5 bases). The clonotype originates from a young man with Graves' hyperthyroidism. The sequenced material came from blood. In DNA, the CDR3 is TGTGCCAGCAGTTACGTTGAGGGTATTACGGAGACCCAGTACTTC. It encodes CASSYVEGITETQYF.